These 14 T cell receptor beta chains came from one sample sequenced in a study of OX40 agonist ivuxolimab in advanced cancers. Assay used: immunoSEQ multiplex PCR; TCRdb lists only in-frame clones, some missing. The data show tens of thousands of clones, about 86% seen once. The material sequenced was CD4+ or CD8+ T cells sorted from blood, taken in a trial of the OX40 agonist ivuxolimab. The receptors were gathered from an adult with an advanced solid tumor such as melanoma, head and neck, liver or kidney cancer.

V gene TRBV6-5 combines with J gene TRBJ2-1; 9 nucleotides align to TRBD2. The germline CDR1 and CDR2 sequences are MNHEY and SVGAGI. The J segment lost 8 bases and the V segment lost 2 bases, leaving 10 bases of the junction unmatched. The CDR3 covers 16 residues. The CDR3 nucleotides read TGTGCCAGCAGTTACCTCGCTAGCGGGATCGGATATGAGCAGTTCTTC. As protein: CASSYLASGIGYEQFF.

The chain employs TRBV6-5 and TRBJ1-6; D remains ambiguous. CDR3 length: 13 amino acids. V was pared by 6 bases and J by 7 bases, with 10 bases between. CDR1 and CDR2 from the germline V gene are MNHEY and SVGAGI. Here the CDR3 reads CASRPRLNSPLHF. The DNA of the CDR3 is TGTGCCAGCAGGCCCAGACTCAATTCACCCCTCCACTTT.

As for this clone: The sample carries other DNA sequences with the same CDR3. The chain carries TRBV30 and TRBJ1-4; D gene unclear. Per the germline V gene, CDR1 is GTSNPN and CDR2 is SVGIG (reference sequence). CDR3 size: 14 residues. V was cut by 0 bases and J by 2 bases, with 7 bases left in between. CDR3 bases: TGTGCCTGGAGTGTACTGGCGACTAATGAAAAACTGTTTTTT. This encodes CAWSVLATNEKLFF.

V gene TRBV7-9 combines with J gene TRBJ2-5; possibly TRBD2 for D (7 bases). V was cut by 1 base and J by 1 base, with 13 bases left in between. Germline CDR1 reads SEHNR; CDR2 reads FQNEAQ (reference sequence). The CDR3 is made up of 16 amino acids. The chain's CDR3 is CASSLDVGGRQETQYF. In DNA form, the CDR3 reads TGTGCCAGCAGCTTAGACGTGGGGGGGCGCCAAGAGACCCAGTACTTC.

V and J are TRBV7-4 and TRBJ1-3, with a weak D call TRBD1 (5 bases). The CDR3 consists of 22 residues. Germline CDR1 and CDR2: SGHVT and SQSDAQ. V lost 5 bases to trimming and J lost 0 bases, with 32 bases between them. The CDR3 loop is CASSRGRGITVGRFFSGNTIYF. The CDR3 DNA sequence: TGTGCCAGCAGCCGAGGGAGGGGAATCACGGTCGGCAGATTCTTCTCTGGAAACACCATATATTTT.

The rearrangement links TRBV5-4 to TRBJ1-2; no definite D call. This CDR3 comprises 11 residues. Trimming left V 4 bases short and J 1 base short, with 2 bases between. CDR1 and CDR2 from the germline V gene are SGHNT and YYREEE (reference sequence). The DNA for the CDR3 is TGTGCCAGCAGCCTTAACTATGGCTACACCTTC. It specifies CASSLNYGYTF. The full variable domain, rest sourced from reference TRBV5-4 and TRBJ1-2, is ETGVTQSPTHLIKTRGQQVTLRCSSQSGHNTVSWYQQALGQGPQFIFQYYREEENGRGNFPPRFSGLQFPNYSSELNVNALELDDSALYLCASSLNYGYTFGSGTRLTVV.

V usage is TRBV19 and J usage is TRBJ2-1; TRBD2 matches at 8 bases. Germline V lookup: CDR1 LNHDA, CDR2 SQIVND (reference sequence). The CDR3 extends over 14 amino acids. V lost 4 bases and J lost 4; bases outside the gene matches: 3. CDR3 residues: CASSRKREYNEQFF. In DNA form, the CDR3 reads TGTGCCAGTAGTAGGAAGCGGGAGTACAATGAGCAGTTCTTC.

The chain uses TRBV4-1 and TRBJ1-4, with 8 bases identical to TRBD1. The germline V gene encodes CDR1 MGHRA and CDR2 YSYEKL. Trimming removed 1 base from V and 5 bases from J; junction bases left unmatched: 12. The CDR3 loop spans 18 amino acids. The CDR3 bases are TGCGCCAGCAGCCAAGTTTCCAAGTTTACAGGGGGAAATGAAAAACTGTTTTTT. Amino acids: CASSQVSKFTGGNEKLFF.

J is TRBJ2-1 and V is TRBV2, with 7 nucleotides matching TRBD1. The V segment lost 7 bases and the J segment 5 bases; nucleotides outside the gene matches: 14. Germline loops: CDR1 SNHLY, CDR2 FYNNEI. The CDR3 spans 16 residues. The CDR3 here is CASTLKYRGEDNEQFF. As DNA, the CDR3 is TGTGCCAGCACTCTAAAATACAGGGGAGAGGACAATGAGCAGTTCTTC.

V is TRBV11-2 and J is TRBJ2-4, with D perhaps TRBD1 or TRBD2 (5 bases each). The germline CDR1 and CDR2 sequences are SGHAT and FQNNGV. This CDR3 contains 19 residues. V lost 2 bases to trimming and J lost 0 bases, with 20 bases between them. DNA for the CDR3: TGTGCCAGCAGCTTATTGTTGGGGGTTGAAAACCTAGCCAAAAACATTCAGTACTTC. Translation: CASSLLLGVENLAKNIQYF.

This clone was picked up one time. The sample has other DNA sequences that encode this CDR3 too. This chain connects TRBV5-1 to TRBJ2-5; D call uncertain. The better agreement between TRBJ2-7 and the DNA end casts doubt on the J call. The CDR3 has 15 amino acids. Germline CDR1 SGHRS, CDR2 YFSETQ. CDR3 nucleotides: TGCGCCAGCAGCTTGGCAGCCGGTAGCTCCTACGAGCAGTACTTC. It encodes CASSLAAGSSYEQYF.

This clone was detected once. The V call is TRBV5-7, the J call TRBJ1-5; perhaps TRBD1 as D (6 bases). TRBV5-7 qualifies as an ORF whose function is uncertain. The CDR3 covers 16 residues. Trimming cost V 2 bases and J 4 bases, with 16 bases left between them. CDR3 in amino acids: CASSFARQGWNQPQHF. The CDR3 DNA reads as TGTGCCAGCAGCTTTGCCCGTCAGGGGTGGAATCAGCCCCAGCATTTT.

V and J are TRBV19 and TRBJ1-5; no firm D call. Trimming left V 5 bases short and J 0 bases short, with 8 bases between. CDR1 and CDR2 (germline): LNHDA, SQIVND (reference sequence). This CDR3 spans 14 amino acids. CDR3 protein: CASSAFYSNQPQHF. CDR3 sequence (DNA): TGTGCCAGTAGTGCATTTTATAGCAATCAGCCCCAGCATTTT.

The sample holds one count of this clone. The V call is TRBV28, the J call TRBJ1-5; 10 bases map to TRBD1. The V and J ends lost 2 bases and 6 bases, in that order; junction bases with no gene match: 10. CDR3 length equals 17 residues. Germline V CDR1 and CDR2: MDHEN, SYDVKM. The CDR3 is CASSLPRTGGLGQPQHF. The CDR3 DNA sequence: TGTGCCAGCAGTTTACCCCGGACAGGGGGGTTGGGTCAGCCCCAGCATTTT.